The TCR beta chain described here comes from a study of blood T cell repertoires in COVID-19. Study information: The United States, Italy and Spain were the sources of the acute and convalescent COVID-19 samples. T cells, B-cell-depleted T cells, or PBMCs supplied cDNA or gDNA.

In the original analysis: Cell counts per sample came from amplifying reference gene primers. Clones were read by immunoSEQ multiplex PCR, and TCRdb kept only the in-frame ones, dropping some. V and J calls plus clone size are reproduced from that table; the DNA served to infer D and trimming. This sample yields about 180,000 clones, of which about four fifths are seen a single time; over 7.5% belongs to the top ten. The CDR3 runs 15 residues. The ends lost 3 bases at V and 14 bases at J; junction bases unmatched: 13. Germline V gene sequence: CDR1 KGHSH, CDR2 LQKENI. The specimen sequenced was peripheral blood. The receptor comes from a woman in her 70s with acute or convalescent COVID-19. V usage is TRBV18 and J usage is TRBJ1-6; TRBD1 agrees at 7 bases. The CDR3 nucleotides are TGTGCCAGCTCACCCCCGACAGGGTTTAGTAGAACCCTCCACTTT. This sequence encodes CASSPPTGFSRTLHF.